This T cell receptor beta chain originates from a study of early T cells in non-severe SARS-CoV-2 infection. Germline CDR1 SGHTA, CDR2 FQGNSA. The V gene lost 5 bases and the J gene lost 3 bases, with 13 bases spanning the gap. The CDR3 sequence is 15 residues long. The sample holds a few counts of this clonotype. TCRdb used MiXCR to reprocess the 5' RACE reads, holding one entry per CDR3 protein. The data contain tens of thousands of distinct CDR3 sequences, roughly an eighth of them singletons. The chain has TRBV7-2 and TRBJ2-2; unclear D gene. The sample here was whole blood, taken at baseline. This TCR was recovered from an adult who was a healthcare worker with PCR-confirmed SARS-CoV-2 infection or an uninfected control (not recorded which). DNA of the CDR3: TGTGCCAGCAGCCCCCGGATCGTAGACACCGGGGAGCTGTTTTTT. Translation: CASSPRIVDTGELFF.